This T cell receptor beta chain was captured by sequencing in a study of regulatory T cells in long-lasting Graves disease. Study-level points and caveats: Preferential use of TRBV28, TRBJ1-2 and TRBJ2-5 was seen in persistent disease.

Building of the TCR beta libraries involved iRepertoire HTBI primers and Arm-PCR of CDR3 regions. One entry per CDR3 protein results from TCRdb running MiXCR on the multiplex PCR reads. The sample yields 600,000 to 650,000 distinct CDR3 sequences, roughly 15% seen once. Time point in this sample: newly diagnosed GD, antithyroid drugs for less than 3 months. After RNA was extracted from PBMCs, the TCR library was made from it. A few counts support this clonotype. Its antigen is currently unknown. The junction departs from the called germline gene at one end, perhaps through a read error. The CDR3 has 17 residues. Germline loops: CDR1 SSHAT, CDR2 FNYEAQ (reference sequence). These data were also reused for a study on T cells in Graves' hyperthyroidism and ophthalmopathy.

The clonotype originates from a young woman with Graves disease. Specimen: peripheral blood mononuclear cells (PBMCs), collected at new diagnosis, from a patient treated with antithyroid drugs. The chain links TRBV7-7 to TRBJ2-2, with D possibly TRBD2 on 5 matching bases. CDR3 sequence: CASSPAIGNGNTGELFF. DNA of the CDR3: TGTGCTAGCAGCCCTGCGATCGGGAACGGGAACACCGGGGAGCTGTTTTTT.